Only a few counts were recorded for the clone carrying this T cell receptor beta chain. This sample is part of a study of T cells in Graves' hyperthyroidism and ophthalmopathy. Amplified TCR beta CDR3 regions derived from RNA transcripts. During a first-round RT-PCR of the TCR CDR3, the HTBI primer set was used. From the multiplex PCR reads, TCRdb called clonotypes with MiXCR, one entry per CDR3 protein. The sample consists of around 340,000 distinct CDR3 sequences, around a sixth of them appearing once. The CDR3 totals 13 residues. Trimming pared 5 bases from V and 6 bases from J, leaving 12 bases between.

The source of this sequence is a woman in her forties or fifties with Graves' hyperthyroidism. The sample consisted of blood. J is TRBJ2-3 and V is TRBV12-3 or TRBV12-4, with D perhaps matching TRBD1 or TRBD2 (5 bases each). Here the CDR3 DNA reads TGTGCCAGCAGTGACCGGGGCGGGGATACGCAGTATTTT. Amino acids: CASSDRGGDTQYF.